The subject of this entry is one T cell receptor beta chain. Source study methods: Researchers report that nucleated cell counts were estimated from reference gene primer amplification. Here immunoSEQ multiplex PCR was the method, and the copy in TCRdb shows in-frame clones only, minus some. D and trimming come from the DNA, and the V and J calls and clone size come from that table. Among fewer than 250,000 clones, around 90% were seen once, and the ten largest hold about 7%. This sample was included in a study of blood T cell repertoires in COVID-19. Study in general: Two negative PCRs, clearance, or symptom resolution had been documented for recovered Cohort 3 donors. PBMCs, B-cell-depleted T cells, or T cells were the source of the cDNA or gDNA that made up the material.

CDR3 length equals 16 residues. Germline-derived CDR1 and CDR2 are SGHTA and FQGNSA. J gave up 3 bases and V 5 bases, and 13 bases lay outside the gene matches. The V call is TRBV7-2, the J call TRBJ2-7, with 7 bases aligning to TRBD2. This TCR was recovered from a young man in a cohort exposed to, infected with or recovered from COVID-19 (not recorded which). The sequencing input was PBMCs or T cells enriched from blood (not recorded which). The CDR3 is CASSPSRGVAGYEQYF. The DNA of the CDR3 is TGTGCCAGCAGCCCTTCCCGGGGGGTGGCTGGCTACGAGCAGTACTTC.